The 27 T cell receptor beta chains below come from one sample, sequenced in a study of T cells after yellow fever vaccination (dated by TCRdb to between 2018 and 2020). The treatment or condition tag for this specimen amounts to: live attenuated yellow fever vaccine strain. The library was generated by 5' RACE. For sequencing, an Illumina NovaSeq 6000 was employed. The public reads were run again by TCRdb, first through fastp at Q25 and then through MiXCR, and only productive beta chains were kept. Identical CDR3 proteins give one entry, which carries the most common genes and DNA. The sample includes 250,000 to 300,000 distinct CDR3 sequences, with roughly 4.8% observed a single time. Together, the top ten hold around 3.5% of the sample. Source: CD4+ T cells sorted from PBMCs, taken on the day of the yellow fever booster vaccination. These receptors were collected from a man younger than 30 who received the YFV17D yellow fever vaccine.

The chain couples TRBV7-8 to TRBJ2-1; 8 nucleotides agree with TRBD2. Trimming removed 1 base from V and 1 base from J; junction bases left unmatched: 3. The germline CDR1 and CDR2 sequences are SGHVS and FQNEAQ. The CDR3 runs to 16 residues. The CDR3 protein is CASSLVRGGSYNEQFF. The DNA for the CDR3 is TGTGCCAGCAGCTTAGTCCGGGGGGGTTCCTACAATGAGCAGTTCTTC.

The CDR3: CASTDPRTRGSDEQYF. For the CDR3, the DNA is TGTGCCAGCACTGACCCCAGGACCAGGGGTTCGGATGAGCAGTACTTC. The chain has TRBV2 and TRBJ2-7; TRBD1 is a possible D gene (6 bases). This CDR3 region has 16 residues. CDR1 SNHLY and CDR2 FYNNEI come from the germline V gene. V was shortened by 7 bases and J by 7 bases, with 26 bases between the two germline ends. Full variable domain (rest looked up from reference TRBV2 and TRBJ2-7): EPEVTQTPSHQVTQMGQEVILRCVPISNHLYFYWYRQILGQKVEFLVSFYNNEISEKSEIFDDQFSVERPDGSNFTLKIRSTKLEDSAMYFCASTDPRTRGSDEQYFGPGTRLTVT.

The chain has TRBV18 and TRBJ2-5; D not certain. Germline CDR1 KGHSH, CDR2 LQKENI. The CDR3 extends over 12 amino acids. V lost 3 bases and J lost 4, with 6 bases in between. The CDR3 DNA follows: TGTGCCAGCTCACCTATGATAGAGACCCAGTACTTC. Translating it yields CASSPMIETQYF.

This clonotype was found a few times. V and J are TRBV7-2 and TRBJ2-3; 10 bases align to TRBD2. CDR3 size: 13 residues. Per germline, CDR1 SGHTA and CDR2 FQGNSA. V was clipped by 5 bases and J by 6 bases; unmatched bases: 2. The CDR3 DNA reads TGTGCCAGCAGCCGGGGACTAGCGGATACGCAGTATTTT. Encoded protein: CASSRGLADTQYF.

Only a few counts were recorded for this clonotype. The rearrangement joins TRBV18 to TRBJ2-7; TRBD2 is a possible D gene (6 bases). The CDR3 runs 16 residues. The germline gives CDR1 KGHSH, CDR2 LQKENI. The V end was cut by 6 bases, the J end by 0 bases, with 18 bases between. The CDR3 spells CASSPLMGLNSYEQYF. CDR3 sequence (DNA): TGTGCCAGCTCTCCGTTGATGGGACTCAACTCCTACGAGCAGTACTTC.

This clonotype has a count of ten or more. The chain uses TRBV10-3 and TRBJ2-3, with D possibly called TRBD1 or TRBD2 (5 bases each). V lost 6 bases and J 0 bases, leaving 13 bases between the germline ends. The germline V gene encodes CDR1 ENHRY and CDR2 SYGVKD. There are 15 residues in the CDR3. The CDR3 here is CAISVGDRSTDTQYF. CDR3 sequence (DNA): TGTGCCATCAGCGTGGGGGACCGGAGCACAGATACGCAGTATTTT.

The V call is TRBV21-1, the J call TRBJ2-4. TRBV21-1 is an annotated pseudogene. This CDR3 spans 10 amino acids. Written as DNA, the CDR3 is TGTGCCAGCAGCAAAAACATTCAGTACTTC. It specifies CASSKNIQYF.

This clonotype was found a few times. The V gene is TRBV12-3 or TRBV12-4, the J gene TRBJ1-2; a weak D match, TRBD1 (5 bases). The CDR3 length is 13 residues. Trimming shortened V by 3 bases and J by 6 bases, and 11 bases separated the two germline ends. CDR3 DNA: TGTGCCAGCAGTTTTCAGGGAGCCCATGGCTACACCTTC. Residues: CASSFQGAHGYTF.

There are many counts of this clonotype. This chain uses TRBV4-1 with TRBJ2-1; unclear D gene. CDR1 is MGHRA, CDR2 YSYEKL, per germline. Trimming took off 0 bases at V and 4 bases at J, with 4 bases between the two ends. CDR3 size: 13 residues. The CDR3 DNA reads as TGCGCCAGCAGCCAAGACAGTTACAATGAGCAGTTCTTC. Translating gives CASSQDSYNEQFF.

The rearrangement uses TRBV7-3 and TRBJ2-3; D is unresolved. V was cut by 1 base and J by 0 bases, with 14 bases left in between. Germline-derived CDR1 and CDR2 are SGHTA and FQGTGA. CDR3 length: 17 residues. This CDR3 is CASSLIGGRYSTDTQYF. The CDR3 nucleotides are TGTGCCAGCAGCTTAATAGGCGGACGTTACAGCACAGATACGCAGTATTTT.

The J gene is TRBJ2-5, the V gene TRBV7-9, with D tentatively TRBD1 (6 bases). The CDR3 consists of 13 residues. The V end lost 5 bases, the J end lost 3 bases, and 10 bases lay between the germline ends. The germline CDR1 and CDR2 sequences are SEHNR and FQNEAQ (reference sequence). CDR3 region: CASSPWTEETQYF. The CDR3 DNA follows: TGTGCCAGCAGCCCCTGGACAGAAGAGACCCAGTACTTC.

This clonotype was seen only a few times. The chain uses TRBV7-9 and TRBJ2-7, with 9 nucleotides matching TRBD1. In germline, CDR1 is SEHNR, CDR2 FQNEAQ (reference sequence). This CDR3 is built from 14 residues. With V trimmed by 3 bases and J by 4 bases, 4 bases remained unmatched. CDR3 DNA sequence: TGTGCCAGCAGCTTTCACAGGGGGCCGTACGAGCAGTACGTC. Its protein is CASSFHRGPYEQYV.

This clonotype has a handful of counts. The gene calls are TRBV5-1 and TRBJ1-1; D is unresolved. Germline V gene data show CDR1 as SGHRS and CDR2 as YFSETQ. This CDR3 comprises 14 residues. Trimming took off 1 base at V and 3 bases at J, with 10 bases between the two ends. CDR3 nucleotides: TGCGCCAGCAGCTTGCCGGTGGGGTACACTGAAGCTTTCTTT. Amino acid sequence: CASSLPVGYTEAFF.

There are a few counts of this clonotype. The chain carries TRBV12-3 or TRBV12-4 and TRBJ1-5; no reliable D call. Trimming removed 6 bases from V and 7 bases from J, with 13 bases in between. CDR3 length equals 13 residues. The CDR3 spells CASRPQDGQPQHF. In nucleotides, the CDR3 is TGTGCCAGCAGACCTCAAGACGGCCAGCCCCAGCATTTT.

This clonotype was detected many times. V usage is TRBV5-1 and J usage is TRBJ2-3; D could derive from TRBD1 or TRBD2 (5 bases each). Germline V gives CDR1 SGHRS, CDR2 YFSETQ. The ends were cut back, 4 bases at V and 6 bases at J, with 12 bases in the middle. The CDR3 runs 13 residues. As DNA, the CDR3 is TGCGCCAGCAGCCCTGGGGGTGTTGATACGCAGTATTTT. It codes for CASSPGGVDTQYF. Based on the CDR3 plus reference TRBV5-1 and TRBJ2-3, the full variable domain is KAGVTQTPRYLIKTRGQQVTLSCSPISGHRSVSWYQQTPGQGLQFLFEYFSETQRNKGNFPGRFSGRQFSNSRSEMNVSTLELGDSALYLCASSPGGVDTQYFGPGTRLTVL.

V is TRBV18 and J is TRBJ2-3, with TRBD1 matching over 7 bases. The CDR3 contains 14 residues. Germline CDR1 reads KGHSH; CDR2 reads LQKENI. The V and J ends lost 3 bases and 6 bases, in that order; junction bases with no gene match: 6. In nucleotides, the CDR3 is TGTGCCAGCTCACCCGGGACAGTCGGGGATACGCAGTATTTT. It yields the protein CASSPGTVGDTQYF.

The chain links TRBV6-2 or TRBV6-3 to TRBJ1-5; D may be TRBD1 (5 bases). This CDR3 contains 17 residues. Trimming cost V 3 bases and J 2 bases, with 17 bases left between them. Germline V gives CDR1 MNHEY, CDR2 SVGEGT. CDR3 sequence (DNA): TGTGCCAGCAGTTATCGGGGGAATGGTTATGGCAATCAGCCCCAGCATTTT. Its translation: CASSYRGNGYGNQPQHF.

This clonotype was picked up a small number of times. This chain uses TRBV27 with TRBJ1-1; possible D gene TRBD1, 6 bases. V was clipped by 2 bases and J by 3 bases, with 13 bases between them. From germline, CDR1 is MNHEY and CDR2 SMNVEV (reference sequence). This CDR3 comprises 15 residues. The CDR3 here is CASSLSGGRYTEAFF. Written as DNA, the CDR3 is TGTGCCAGCAGTTTAAGCGGGGGGCGGTACACTGAAGCTTTCTTT.

The chain is built from TRBV12-3 or TRBV12-4 and TRBJ2-5; D is undetermined. V was cut by 3 bases and J by 2 bases, with 10 bases left in between. This CDR3 spans 14 amino acids. This CDR3 is CASSFPPRQETQYF. As DNA, the CDR3 is TGTGCCAGCAGTTTTCCCCCCCGGCAAGAGACCCAGTACTTC.

This clonotype was counted between two and nine times. V gene TRBV6-2 or TRBV6-3 combines with J gene TRBJ1-4; D unresolved. The germline V gene encodes CDR1 MNHEY and CDR2 SVGEGT. V was shortened by 0 bases and J by 8 bases, with 13 bases between the two germline ends. The CDR3 covers 15 residues. The DNA of the CDR3 is TGTGCCAGCAGTTACTCGCGGAGGTCTGAGGAAAAACTGTTTTTT. This translates into CASSYSRRSEEKLFF.

V is TRBV10-3 and J is TRBJ2-2; D remains ambiguous. Germline V CDR1 and CDR2: ENHRY, SYGVKD. The CDR3 length is 12 residues. Trimming removed 10 bases from V and 6 bases from J, with 12 bases in between. The CDR3 region is CATRSEPGELFF. Here the CDR3 DNA reads TGTGCCACCCGAAGCGAACCCGGGGAGCTGTTTTTT.

This clonotype was observed a few times. V is TRBV20-1 and J is TRBJ1-2; no clear D gene. Germline CDR1 and CDR2: DFQATT and SNEGSKA (reference sequence). The CDR3 is 10 amino acids. V lost 8 bases, J lost 7 bases, and 11 bases lay in between. The CDR3 region is CSTDGLGYTF. The DNA for the CDR3 is TGCAGTACTGATGGCCTTGGCTACACCTTC.

This clonotype was picked up a small number of times. The chain couples TRBV7-9 to TRBJ1-1, with unresolved D. The CDR3 runs to 15 residues. CDR1 and CDR2 from the germline V gene are SEHNR and FQNEAQ (reference sequence). V lost 10 bases and J lost 0, with 18 bases in between. This CDR3 reads CAITEVGSLNTEAFF. DNA for the CDR3: TGTGCCATTACGGAAGTAGGATCCCTGAACACTGAAGCTTTCTTT.

This clonotype has more than one count but fewer than ten. This sequence joins TRBV6-5 and TRBJ2-1; D call uncertain. The CDR3 covers 12 residues. V dropped 11 bases and J dropped 6 bases, with 14 bases sitting between them. Germline V CDR1 and CDR2: MNHEY, SVGAGI. The CDR3 protein is CAAVEIPNEQFF. Written as DNA, the CDR3 is TGTGCCGCAGTAGAGATTCCCAATGAGCAGTTCTTC.

Only a few counts were recorded for this clonotype. V usage is TRBV7-9 and J usage is TRBJ2-3; D perhaps matches TRBD2 (6 bases). The CDR3 contains 16 residues. Germline loops: CDR1 SEHNR, CDR2 FQNEAQ (reference sequence). V lost 1 base to trimming and J lost 3 bases, with 14 bases between them. CDR3: CASSLVAAGRTDTQYF. CDR3 bases: TGTGCCAGCAGCTTAGTTGCTGCGGGAAGAACAGATACGCAGTATTTT. Drawing the rest from reference TRBV7-9 and TRBJ2-3, the complete variable domain is DTGVSQNPRHKITKRGQNVTFRCDPISEHNRLYWYRQTLGQGPEFLTYFQNEAQLEKSRLLSDRFSAERPKGSFSTLEIQRTEQGDSAMYLCASSLVAAGRTDTQYFGPGTRLTVL.

The chain is built from TRBV3-1 and TRBJ2-1; either TRBD1 or TRBD2 may supply D (5 bases each). Germline V gene sequence: CDR1 LGHDT, CDR2 YNNKEL (reference sequence). This CDR3 has 15 amino acids. Between the trimmed V and J ends, which lost 1 base and 8 bases, there was a span of 15 bases. This CDR3 reads CASSQAPGPSDEQFF. CDR3 DNA sequence: TGTGCCAGCAGCCAAGCCCCGGGGCCCTCGGATGAGCAGTTCTTC.

The chain has TRBV4-3 and TRBJ1-2; D might be TRBD1 (6 bases). CDR1 and CDR2 (germline): LGHNA, YSLEER. Trimming pared 1 base from V and 4 bases from J, leaving 10 bases between. The CDR3 extends over 14 amino acids. The CDR3 region is CASSQATTGYGYTF. Here the CDR3 DNA reads TGCGCCAGCAGCCAAGCCACGACAGGCTATGGCTACACCTTC.